The subject of this entry is one TCR beta chain. Antigen specificity is unknown. The CDR3 consists of 16 residues. V lost 5 bases and J lost 4; bases outside the gene matches: 8. Germline values: CDR1 SGHAT, CDR2 FQNNGV. This entry comes from a study of shared clonotypes between healthy human individuals. Investigators spread the genomic DNA of each subset evenly over several immunoSEQ plates. Replicate PCRs run on sorted subsets employed about 220 ng DNA, approximately 30,000 T cell genomes. Generated by immunoSEQ multiplex PCR, the TCRdb table keeps only in-frame clones and is missing some. Of 2 million to 2.5 million clones listed, about 90% were seen once; the top ten hold 0.37%. Overall study results and limits: Clonotype sharing levels among donors were expected to vary with sequencing depth.

The chain recombines TRBV11-2 with TRBJ2-3; TRBD1 aligns across 11 bases. The clonotype was recovered from a man younger than 35 in good health. Some clones in this sample may be carry-over from other donors' samples. The sequenced sample was naive CD4+ T cells from PBMCs. The subset was: CD45RA+ positively selected. The CDR3, as DNA: TGTGCCAGCAGCCTACGGACAGGGGGCGTGGCAGATACGCAGTATTTT. Translating it yields CASSLRTGGVADTQYF.